This T cell receptor (beta chain) was captured by sequencing in a study of T cells in Graves' hyperthyroidism and ophthalmopathy. This clonotype appeared many times. Template material for amplifying TCR beta CDR3 regions consisted of RNA transcripts. The TCR CDR3 first-round RT-PCR relied on the HTBI primer set. MiXCR was run by TCRdb on the multiplex PCR reads, yielding one entry per CDR3 protein. The data hold 380,000 or so distinct CDR3 sequences, with roughly 13% observed a single time. Trimming shortened V by 4 bases and J by 2 bases, and 14 bases separated the two germline ends. Germline-derived CDR1 and CDR2 are SNHLY and FYNNEI. This CDR3 comprises 15 residues.

This TCR came from a young man with Graves' hyperthyroidism that later progressed to Graves' ophthalmopathy. The chain uses TRBV2 and TRBJ2-5; maybe TRBD1 (6 bases). Sequencing was performed on blood. CDR3 sequence (DNA): TGTGCCAGCAGTGTAGCTACAGGGAGACAAGAGACCCAGTACTTC. Protein product: CASSVATGRQETQYF.